This T cell receptor (beta chain) was identified during a study of cytomegalovirus exposure and HLA in healthy donors. Points from the study as a whole: An analysis done earlier found most TCR beta V segments productive about 87% or about 30% of the time. Sequencing depth across donors, presence/absence analyses assumed, was roughly uniform. Usually a TCR sequence was rare, but some public TCRs were found in many donors.

About this clone: The target antigen is unknown.

The primer mix had 60 Vbeta and 13 Jbeta primers. Repertoires were generated with immunoSEQ multiplex PCR, while TCRdb's copy carries only in-frame clones and drops some. Of 84,000 or so clones listed, more than 60% are singletons. V was cut by 4 bases and J by 7 bases, with 14 bases left in between. The germline V gene encodes CDR1 SGHNT and CDR2 YYREEE (reference sequence). This CDR3 has 13 residues. The genes are TRBV5-4 and TRBJ1-2; D unresolved. The receptor was derived from a man younger than 40 in good health and CMV-seronegative. The sample comprised PBMCs. The CDR3 spells CASSTDKSIGYTF. The DNA of the CDR3 is TGTGCCAGCAGCACAGACAAGTCTATTGGCTACACCTTC.